The source of this T cell receptor (beta chain) is a study of long-term antiretroviral therapy in people with HIV. For this clone: The antigen remains undetermined.

The study's findings and limits: Patients on ART gained diversity, which nonetheless stayed below transplant donor controls. Clones that had undergone expansion before ART dominated the repertoire at all time points. Therapy changes, viral resistance and ART adherence were not documented in the available data.

The CDR3 sequence is 15 residues long. With 4 bases clipped from V and 8 bases from J, the junction kept 10 bases outside the gene matches. CDR1 is SGHDN, CDR2 FVKESK, per germline. Survey-level immunoSEQ v3.0 assays were run. The method was immunoSEQ multiplex PCR; TCRdb's version includes in-frame clones alone and lacks a portion of them. The data hold 25,000 to 30,000 clones, with 85% to 95% observed a single time. The chain has TRBV14 and TRBJ2-3; 9 bases are shared with TRBD1. The sequencing used unsorted PBMCs, collected 6.2 years after starting antiretroviral therapy. The sequence was collected from a man between 35 and 55 years old with HIV. The CDR3 DNA reads TGTGCCAGCAGCCCATCCGGGACAGGGTGGCGTACGCAGTATTTT. Its translation: CASSPSGTGWRTQYF.